The rows below give T cell receptor beta chains drawn from one sample of a study of molecular identifiers for immune sequencing clone quantification. TCRdb independently ran MiXCR on the PCR reads; one entry per CDR3 protein. This table holds roughly 9,700 distinct CDR3 sequences, 15% to 20% found once. The sequenced sample was naive CD8+ T cells from blood, with Jurkat cell RNA spiked in. The receptors originated from a human donor in good health. Some libraries in this study had Jurkat cell RNA spiked in. The CDR3 runs from the conserved cysteine through the conserved F or W. The D gene is left open where the match is weak. Clone size is stated in some rows and not others, as once, few, many or a class when expanded.

TRBV7-9	few	TRBJ2-5	TRBD2	CASSFGGGETQYF	TGTGCCAGCAGCTTTGGCGGGGGGGAGACCCAGTACTTC
TRBV29-1	many	TRBJ2-1	.	CTGKVGQNYNEQFF	TGCACCGGGAAGGTGGGACAAAACTACAATGAGCAGTTCTTC
TRBV11-2	medium-sized	TRBJ2-3	.	CASSAPGTDTQYF	TGTGCCAGCAGCGCCCCAGGGACAGATACGCAGTATTTT
TRBV14	many	TRBJ2-3	.	CASSPLGVTDTQYF	TGTGCCAGCAGCCCTTTGGGAGTAACAGATACGCAGTATTTT
TRBV27	medium-sized	TRBJ2-7	TRBD1	CASSTGTGAYEQYF	TGTGCCAGCAGCACGGGGACAGGGGCCTACGAGCAGTACTTC
TRBV7-9	many	TRBJ2-7	.	CASSYPDRRGLGQYF	TGTGCCAGCAGCTACCCCGACAGGCGCGGGTTGGGGCAGTACTTC
TRBV18	.	TRBJ2-2	.	CASSLAPGELFF	TGTGCCAGCTCTCTAGCCCCCGGGGAGCTGTTTTTT
TRBV5-6	few	TRBJ1-2	.	CASVGGATGYTF	TGTGCCAGCGTCGGGGGAGCAACTGGCTACACCTTC
TRBV20-1	medium-sized	TRBJ2-3	TRBD2	CSAEGLAGGKATTDTQYF	TGCAGTGCTGAAGGACTAGCGGGAGGCAAAGCCACCACAGATACGCAGTATTTT
TRBV12-3/TRBV12-4	.	TRBJ1-2	.	CASSLGGNGYTF	TGTGCCAGCAGTTTAGGGGGAAATGGCTACACCTTC
TRBV12-3/TRBV12-4	many	TRBJ1-6	TRBD1	CASRKRGPNSPLHF	TGTGCCAGCAGAAAGAGGGGGCCTAATTCACCCCTCCACTTT
TRBV4-1	medium-sized	TRBJ1-5	.	CASSLRQAASNQPQHF	TGCGCCAGCAGCCTAAGACAGGCTGCGAGCAATCAGCCCCAGCATTTT
TRBV24-1	few	TRBJ2-7	.	CATSEPGGGWESGRRYKQYF	TGTGCCACCAGTGAGCCAGGGGGCGGTTGGGAGAGCGGGAGGAGGTACAAGCAGTACTTC
TRBV20-1	medium-sized	TRBJ2-1	TRBD2	CSASRGRLAGGYNEQFF	TGCAGTGCTAGTAGGGGTCGTCTAGCGGGAGGGTACAATGAGCAGTTCTTC
TRBV20-1	.	TRBJ2-7	TRBD2	CSAGAGTSDLYEQYF	TGCAGTGCTGGAGCCGGGACTAGCGATTTATACGAGCAGTACTTC
TRBV7-6	medium-sized	TRBJ2-7	.	CASSPGDENYEQYF	TGTGCCAGCAGCCCGGGTGACGAAAACTACGAGCAGTACTTC
TRBV2	.	TRBJ2-1	TRBD2	CASSGALTLAGHNEQLF	TGTGCCAGCAGTGGAGCCCTCACCCTAGCGGGGCACAATGAGCAGCTCTTC
TRBV24-1	many	TRBJ2-3	.	CATSPAGTLSDTQYF	TGTGCCACCTCCCCGGCGGGAACTCTCTCAGATACGCAGTATTTT
TRBV10-3	few	TRBJ1-5	.	CAISDVAGANQPQHF	TGTGCCATCAGTGATGTCGCGGGGGCCAATCAGCCCCAGCATTTT
TRBV29-1	medium-sized	TRBJ2-7	.	CSAYGVGNYEQYF	TGCAGCGCCTATGGTGTGGGGAACTACGAGCAGTACTTC
TRBV4-1	medium-sized	TRBJ1-1	.	CASRQRSEPMNTEAFF	TGCGCCAGCAGGCAGCGGTCCGAACCCATGAACACTGAAGCTTTCTTT
TRBV11-2	many	TRBJ2-7	.	CASSPHVGGLPYEQYF	TGTGCCAGCAGCCCACACGTCGGGGGACTCCCCTACGAGCAGTACTTC
TRBV6-1	medium-sized	TRBJ1-1	.	CAGDDGLNTEAFF	TGTGCCGGAGACGACGGACTGAACACTGAAGCTTTCTTT
TRBV10-3	many	TRBJ1-3	.	CAISESTGLPGNTIYF	TGTGCCATCAGTGAGTCTACAGGCCTACCTGGAAACACCATATATTTT
TRBV7-3	medium-sized	TRBJ2-2	.	CASSLDYTGELFF	TGTGCCAGCAGCTTAGACTACACCGGGGAGCTGTTTTTT
TRBV7-9	medium-sized	TRBJ2-7	.	CASSPGAYEQYF	TGTGCCAGCAGCCCAGGGGCCTACGAGCAGTACTTC
TRBV5-1	medium-sized	TRBJ2-7	TRBD1	CASSQDRGLDEQYF	TGCGCCAGCAGCCAAGACAGGGGGCTAGACGAGCAGTACTTC
TRBV19	.	TRBJ2-1	TRBD2	CASSVPGLAYPNEQFF	TGTGCCAGTAGTGTCCCGGGACTAGCGTACCCCAATGAGCAGTTCTTC
TRBV7-9	medium-sized	TRBJ2-7	.	CASSLVGGTDERYF	TGTGCCAGCAGCTTAGTAGGCGGGACAGACGAGCGGTACTTC
TRBV27	.	TRBJ1-6	.	CANSLLQFSSPLHF	TGTGCCAACAGTTTACTCCAGTTCAGTTCACCCCTCCACTTT
TRBV7-8	.	TRBJ2-7	TRBD2	CASSYLGAGYEQYF	TGTGCCAGCAGCTACCTGGGAGCGGGGTACGAGCAGTACTTT
TRBV4-1	many	TRBJ2-5	TRBD2	CASSQPPGTSGDLGTQYF	TGCGCCAGCAGCCAGCCCCCCGGGACTAGCGGGGACCTTGGGACCCAGTACTTC
TRBV5-6	many	TRBJ2-7	.	CASSFRASGSYEQYF	TGTGCCAGCAGCTTCAGAGCCTCAGGGAGTTACGAGCAGTACTTC
TRBV29-1	medium-sized	TRBJ1-2	TRBD1	CSVVGGESLYGYTF	TGCAGCGTTGTAGGGGGCGAAAGCCTCTATGGCTACACCTTC
TRBV10-3	medium-sized	TRBJ2-7	.	CAAQGPRGYEQYF	TGTGCCGCCCAAGGGCCCAGGGGCTACGAGCAGTACTTC
TRBV7-9	medium-sized	TRBJ2-4	.	CASSLAEGLAKNIQYF	TGTGCCAGCAGCTTAGCAGAGGGGTTAGCCAAAAACATTCAGTACTTC
TRBV27	.	TRBJ2-2	.	CASSLGLGLGELFF	TGTGCCAGCAGTCTCGGACTCGGGTTGGGGGAGCTGTTTTTT
TRBV6-5	.	TRBJ2-1	TRBD2	CASSYVLAGEVSNEQFF	TGTGCCAGCAGTTACGTTCTAGCGGGAGAGGTGTCCAATGAGCAGTTCTTC
TRBV2	.	TRBJ2-1	TRBD2	CASSETPTGLLSNEQFF	TGTGCCAGCAGTGAAACCCCAACGGGACTACTATCCAATGAGCAGTTCTTC
TRBV20-1	.	TRBJ2-7	TRBD2	CSASGLAGALNWYEQYF	TGCAGTGCTTCGGGACTAGCGGGAGCGTTAAACTGGTACGAGCAGTACTTC
TRBV6-1	medium-sized	TRBJ2-7	TRBD2	CAISGLAGYYEQYF	TGTGCCATCTCGGGACTAGCGGGATACTACGAGCAGTACTTC
TRBV12-3/TRBV12-4	many	TRBJ2-7	TRBD2	CASSDPTSGRAEQYF	TGTGCCAGCAGTGACCCGACTAGCGGGAGGGCCGAGCAGTACTTC
TRBV29-1	medium-sized	TRBJ2-7	TRBD2	CSVEERLAGAYEQYF	TGCAGCGTTGAAGAGAGACTAGCGGGAGCCTACGAGCAGTACTTC
TRBV20-1	medium-sized	TRBJ2-1	.	CSAKVVTYNEQFF	TGCAGTGCTAAAGTGGTCACCTACAATGAGCAGTTCTTC
TRBV12-3/TRBV12-4	few	TRBJ1-1	.	CASSPNLNTEAFF	TGTGCCAGCAGTCCCAACCTGAACACTGAAGCTTTCTTT
TRBV15	medium-sized	TRBJ1-5	.	CATASTSNQPQHF	TGTGCCACAGCCTCCACCTCCAATCAGCCCCAGCATTTT
TRBV6-5	medium-sized	TRBJ2-7	.	CASSYAGTPSLEQYF	TGTGCCAGCAGTTACGCCGGGACACCGTCGTTAGAGCAGTACTTC
TRBV18	.	TRBJ2-7	.	CASSPGRLLQYERYF	TGTGCCAGCTCACCGGGTAGACTTCTTCAATACGAGCGGTACTTC
TRBV27	many	TRBJ2-1	.	CASSPSYNEQFF	TGTGCCAGCTCCCCCTCCTACAATGAGCAGTTCTTC
TRBV19	many	TRBJ2-7	.	CASSAGLSSYEQYF	TGTGCCAGTAGTGCGGGACTCAGCTCCTACGAGCAGTACTTC